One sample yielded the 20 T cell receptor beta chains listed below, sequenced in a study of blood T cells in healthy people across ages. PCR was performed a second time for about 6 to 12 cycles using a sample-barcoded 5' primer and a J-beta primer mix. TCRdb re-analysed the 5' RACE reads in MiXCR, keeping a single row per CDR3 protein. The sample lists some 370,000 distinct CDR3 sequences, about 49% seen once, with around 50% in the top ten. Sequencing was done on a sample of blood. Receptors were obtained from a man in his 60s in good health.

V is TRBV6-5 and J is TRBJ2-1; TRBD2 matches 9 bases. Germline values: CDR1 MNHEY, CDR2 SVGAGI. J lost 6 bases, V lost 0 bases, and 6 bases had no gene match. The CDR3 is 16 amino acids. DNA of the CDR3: TGTGCCAGCAGTTACTCGAAACTAGCGGGCCTCAATGAGCAGTTCTTC. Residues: CASSYSKLAGLNEQFF.

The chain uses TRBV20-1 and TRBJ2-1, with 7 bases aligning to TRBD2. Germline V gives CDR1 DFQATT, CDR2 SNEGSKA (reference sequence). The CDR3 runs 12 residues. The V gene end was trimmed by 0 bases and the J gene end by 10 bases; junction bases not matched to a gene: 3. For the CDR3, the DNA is TGCAGTGCTAGAGATCTGACTAGCGAGCAGTTCTTC. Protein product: CSARDLTSEQFF.

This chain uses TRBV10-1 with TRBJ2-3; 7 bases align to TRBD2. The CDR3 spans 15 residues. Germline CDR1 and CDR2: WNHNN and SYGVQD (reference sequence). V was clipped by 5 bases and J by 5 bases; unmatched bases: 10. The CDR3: CASSPGGVRVDTQYF. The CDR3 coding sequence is TGCGCCAGCAGTCCTGGGGGGGTGAGGGTAGATACGCAGTATTTT.

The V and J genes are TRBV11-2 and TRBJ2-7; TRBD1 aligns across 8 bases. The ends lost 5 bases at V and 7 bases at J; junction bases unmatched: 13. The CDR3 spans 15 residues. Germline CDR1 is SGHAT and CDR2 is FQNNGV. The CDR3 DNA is TGTGCCAGCAGCATAGGGGGGACAGGTCGTCGTGAGCAGTACTTC. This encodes CASSIGGTGRREQYF.

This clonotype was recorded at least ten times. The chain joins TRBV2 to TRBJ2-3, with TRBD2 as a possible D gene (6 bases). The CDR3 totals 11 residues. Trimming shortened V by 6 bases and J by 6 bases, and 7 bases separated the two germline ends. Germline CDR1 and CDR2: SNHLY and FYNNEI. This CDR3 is CASREGDTQYF. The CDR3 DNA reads TGTGCCAGCAGGGAGGGGGATACGCAGTATTTT. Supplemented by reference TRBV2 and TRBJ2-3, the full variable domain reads EPEVTQTPSHQVTQMGQEVILRCVPISNHLYFYWYRQILGQKVEFLVSFYNNEISEKSEIFDDQFSVERPDGSNFTLKIRSTKLEDSAMYFCASREGDTQYFGPGTRLTVL.

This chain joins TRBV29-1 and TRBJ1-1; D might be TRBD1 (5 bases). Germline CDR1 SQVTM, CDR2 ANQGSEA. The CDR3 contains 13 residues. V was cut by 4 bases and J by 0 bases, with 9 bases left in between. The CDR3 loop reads CSVADSMNTEAFF. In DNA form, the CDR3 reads TGCAGCGTTGCCGACAGCATGAACACTGAAGCTTTCTTT.

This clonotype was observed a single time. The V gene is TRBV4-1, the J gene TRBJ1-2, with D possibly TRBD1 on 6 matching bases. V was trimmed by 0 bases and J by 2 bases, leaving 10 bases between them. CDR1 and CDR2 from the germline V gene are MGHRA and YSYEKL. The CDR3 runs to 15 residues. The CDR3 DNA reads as TGCGCCAGCAGCCAAGATCCAGGGGAAAACTATGGCTACACCTTC. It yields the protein CASSQDPGENYGYTF.

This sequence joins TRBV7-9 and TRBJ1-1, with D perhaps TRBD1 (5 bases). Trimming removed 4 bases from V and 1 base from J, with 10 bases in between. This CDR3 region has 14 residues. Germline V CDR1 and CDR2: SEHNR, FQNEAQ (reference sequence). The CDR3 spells CASSSTRGNTEAFF. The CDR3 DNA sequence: TGTGCCAGCAGCTCAACGAGGGGGAACACTGAAGCTTTCTTT.

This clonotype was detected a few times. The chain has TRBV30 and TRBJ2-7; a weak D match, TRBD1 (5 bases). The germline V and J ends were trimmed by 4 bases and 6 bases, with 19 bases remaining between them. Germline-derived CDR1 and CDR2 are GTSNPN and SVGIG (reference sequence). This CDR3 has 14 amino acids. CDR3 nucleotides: TGTGCCTGGAAGTCGGACATCCTGCGCGTCGAGCAGTACTTC. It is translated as CAWKSDILRVEQYF.

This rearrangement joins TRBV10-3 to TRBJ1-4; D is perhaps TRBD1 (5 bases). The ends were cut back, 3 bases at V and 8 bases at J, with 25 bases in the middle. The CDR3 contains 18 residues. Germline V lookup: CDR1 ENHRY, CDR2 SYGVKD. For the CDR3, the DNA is TGTGCCATCAGTGACTCAAACAGGAGCCGTGCGGCTACGGAAAAACTGTTTTTT. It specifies CAISDSNRSRAATEKLFF.

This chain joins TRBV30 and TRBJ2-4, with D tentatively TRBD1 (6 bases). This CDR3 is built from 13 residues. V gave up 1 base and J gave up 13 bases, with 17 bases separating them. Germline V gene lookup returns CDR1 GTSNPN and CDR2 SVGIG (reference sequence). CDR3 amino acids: CAWSGQGMREQYF. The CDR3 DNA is TGTGCCTGGAGTGGGCAGGGGATGAGAGAGCAGTACTTC.

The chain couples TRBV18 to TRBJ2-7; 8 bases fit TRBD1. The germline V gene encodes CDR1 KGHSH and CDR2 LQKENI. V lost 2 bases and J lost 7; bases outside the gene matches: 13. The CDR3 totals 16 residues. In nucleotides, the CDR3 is TGTGCCAGCTCACCAGTCTCGGGACAGGCGGCTCGGGAGCAGTACTTC. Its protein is CASSPVSGQAAREQYF.

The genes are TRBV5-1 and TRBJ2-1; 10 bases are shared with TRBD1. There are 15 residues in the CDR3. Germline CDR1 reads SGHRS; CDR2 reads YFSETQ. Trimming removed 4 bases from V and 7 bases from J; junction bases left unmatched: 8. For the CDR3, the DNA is TGCGCCAGCAGCAACCGGGACAGGGGCGCTAATGAGCAGTTCTTC. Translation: CASSNRDRGANEQFF.

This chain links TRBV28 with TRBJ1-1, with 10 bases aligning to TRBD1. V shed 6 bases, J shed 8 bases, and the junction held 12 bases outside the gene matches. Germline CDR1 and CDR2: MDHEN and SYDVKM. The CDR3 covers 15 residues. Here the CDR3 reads CASRGTGQGTPEAFF. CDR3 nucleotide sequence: TGTGCCAGCAGGGGGACGGGACAGGGGACACCAGAAGCTTTCTTT.

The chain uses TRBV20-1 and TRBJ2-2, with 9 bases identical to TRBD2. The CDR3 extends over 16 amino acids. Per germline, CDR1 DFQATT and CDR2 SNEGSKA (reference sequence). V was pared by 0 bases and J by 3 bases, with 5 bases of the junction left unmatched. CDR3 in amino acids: CSARDWVAGDTGELFF. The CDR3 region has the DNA TGCAGTGCTAGAGATTGGGTAGCGGGGGACACCGGGGAGCTGTTTTTT.

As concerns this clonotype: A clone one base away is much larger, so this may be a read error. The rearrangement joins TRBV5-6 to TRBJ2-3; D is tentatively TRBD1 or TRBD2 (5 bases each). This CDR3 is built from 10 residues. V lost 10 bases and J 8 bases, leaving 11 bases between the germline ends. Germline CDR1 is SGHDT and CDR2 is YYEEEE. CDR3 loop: CAAGAGTQYF. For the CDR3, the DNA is TGTGCCGCCGGGGCGGGTACGCAGTATTTT.

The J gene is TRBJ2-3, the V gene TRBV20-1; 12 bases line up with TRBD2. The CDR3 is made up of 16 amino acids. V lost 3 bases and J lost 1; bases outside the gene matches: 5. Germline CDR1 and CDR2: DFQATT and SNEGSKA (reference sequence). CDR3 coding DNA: TGCAGTGCTAGGAATAGACTAGCGGGAGGCACAGATACGCAGTATTTT. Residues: CSARNRLAGGTDTQYF.

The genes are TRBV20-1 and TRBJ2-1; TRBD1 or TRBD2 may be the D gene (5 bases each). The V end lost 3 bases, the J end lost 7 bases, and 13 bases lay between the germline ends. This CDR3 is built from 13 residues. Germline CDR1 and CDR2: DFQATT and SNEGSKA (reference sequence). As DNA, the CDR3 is TGCAGTGCTAGGGGACCCTCCGGGAATGAGCAGTTCTTC. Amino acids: CSARGPSGNEQFF.

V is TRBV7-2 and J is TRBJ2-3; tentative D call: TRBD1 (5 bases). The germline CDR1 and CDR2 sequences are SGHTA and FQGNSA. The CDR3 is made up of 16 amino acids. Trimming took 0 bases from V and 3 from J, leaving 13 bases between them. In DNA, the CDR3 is TGTGCCAGCAGCTTAGCGGCAGGGCTACAGACAGATACGCAGTATTTT. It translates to CASSLAAGLQTDTQYF.

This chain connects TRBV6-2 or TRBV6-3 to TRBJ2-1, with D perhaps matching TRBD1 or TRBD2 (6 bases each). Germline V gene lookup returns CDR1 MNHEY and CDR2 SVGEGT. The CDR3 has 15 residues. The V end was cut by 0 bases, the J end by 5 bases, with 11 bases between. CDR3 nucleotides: TGTGCCAGCAGTTACTCAGGCGGGGACAACAATGAGCAGTTCTTC. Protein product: CASSYSGGDNNEQFF.